These 21 T cell receptor beta chains came from one sample sequenced in a study of blood T cell repertoires in COVID-19. Assay: immunoSEQ multiplex PCR; the TCRdb copy retains only in-frame clones and omits some. The sample has some 380,000 clones, roughly 88% seen once. What was sequenced was PBMCs or T cells enriched from blood (not recorded which). These receptors came from a woman in her 40s with acute COVID-19.

This chain uses TRBV18 with TRBJ2-2, with TRBD2 matching 9 bases. Trimming removed 2 bases from V and 5 bases from J; junction bases left unmatched: 6. In germline, CDR1 is KGHSH, CDR2 LQKENI. The CDR3 is made up of 16 amino acids. The CDR3 loop is CASSPTRTSATGELFF. The CDR3 DNA sequence: TGTGCCAGCTCACCAACCCGGACTAGCGCGACCGGGGAGCTGTTTTTT. Full variable domain (outside the CDR3, taken from reference TRBV18 and TRBJ2-2): NAGVMQNPRHLVRRRGQEARLRCSPMKGHSHVYWYRQLPEEGLKFMVYLQKENIIDESGMPKERFSAEFPKEGPSILRIQQVVRGDSAAYFCASSPTRTSATGELFFGEGSRLTVL.

The chain recombines TRBV19 with TRBJ2-6; D is unresolved. Germline V gene sequence: CDR1 LNHDA, CDR2 SQIVND (reference sequence). V lost 3 bases and J lost 0, with 6 bases in between. The CDR3 is made up of 15 amino acids. The CDR3 bases are TGTGCCAGTAGTATCCCCAGCTCTGGGGCCAACGTCCTGACTTTC. Translating it yields CASSIPSSGANVLTF.

The rearrangement uses TRBV7-2 and TRBJ2-7; a weak D match, TRBD2 (5 bases). This CDR3 has 15 amino acids. Germline-derived CDR1 and CDR2 are SGHTA and FQGNSA. V gave up 5 bases and J gave up 3 bases, with 17 bases separating them. The CDR3 sequence: CASSQVSGSYYEQYF. Written as DNA, the CDR3 is TGTGCCAGCAGCCAGGTCTCGGGGAGCTACTACGAGCAGTACTTC.

This chain uses TRBV2 with TRBJ1-2, with TRBD1 identical over 7 bases. Per the germline V gene, CDR1 is SNHLY and CDR2 is FYNNEI. The J segment lost 7 bases and the V segment lost 4 bases, leaving 9 bases of the junction unmatched. The CDR3 loop spans 14 amino acids. The CDR3 DNA sequence: TGTGCCAGCAGTGCCTTGACAGGGCACGCTGGCTACACCTTC. It specifies CASSALTGHAGYTF.

Only one count was recorded for this clone. This chain uses TRBV6-5 with TRBJ1-2, with 8 bases matching TRBD1. Germline trimming cut 6 bases from V and 8 bases from J; bases unmatched to any gene: 5. Germline CDR1 and CDR2: MNHEY and SVGAGI. This CDR3 contains 12 residues. CDR3 loop: CASSRTGQGYTF. The CDR3, as DNA: TGTGCCAGCAGCAGGACAGGGCAAGGCTACACCTTC.

The CDR3 nucleotides read TGTGCCAGCAGCTTGGGCGGGGAATTTAACTATGGCTACACCTTC. As protein: CASSLGGEFNYGYTF. This sequence joins TRBV5-4 and TRBJ1-2; D is undetermined. V was pared by 0 bases and J by 1 base, with 10 bases between. Germline values: CDR1 SGHNT, CDR2 YYREEE (reference sequence). CDR3 length: 15 amino acids.

The V and J genes are TRBV3-1 (or the pseudogene TRBV3-2) and TRBJ1-4; 9 nucleotides agree with TRBD1. The CDR3 is made up of 15 amino acids. Losses at the gene ends were 4 bases for V and 6 bases for J; bases not matched to a gene: 6. Germline CDR1 is LGHDT and CDR2 is YNNKEL (reference sequence). CDR3 sequence (DNA): TGTGCCAGCAGCCTCGGACAGGGGCAGGATGAAAAACTGTTTTTT. Translated, it gives CASSLGQGQDEKLFF.

V is TRBV7-8 and J is TRBJ1-1; 8 bases align to TRBD1. V shed 0 bases, J shed 5 bases, and the junction held 5 bases outside the gene matches. The germline CDR1 and CDR2 sequences are SGHVS and FQNEAQ. This CDR3 region has 15 residues. CDR3 region: CASSLAQGASTEAFF. The DNA for the CDR3 is TGTGCCAGCAGCTTAGCTCAGGGGGCAAGTACTGAAGCTTTCTTT.

The rearrangement joins TRBV2 to TRBJ1-4; the match to TRBD1 covers 8 bases. Per the germline V gene, CDR1 is SNHLY and CDR2 is FYNNEI. The length of the CDR3 is 15 residues. V gave up 5 bases and J gave up 3 bases; unmatched junction bases: 5. The CDR3 protein is CASSLTGVANEKLFF. In DNA form, the CDR3 reads TGTGCCAGCAGTTTGACAGGGGTAGCTAATGAAAAACTGTTTTTT.

This chain links TRBV7-9 with TRBJ2-1; 7 nucleotides line up with TRBD2. V shed 4 bases and J 0 bases; nucleotides not matched to a gene: 6. The germline gives CDR1 SEHNR, CDR2 FQNEAQ (reference sequence). CDR3 length: 16 amino acids. CDR3 region: CASSSATSSSYNEQFF. The CDR3 DNA is TGTGCCAGCAGCTCAGCGACTAGCAGCTCCTACAATGAGCAGTTCTTC.

V is TRBV6-5 and J is TRBJ1-1; a weak D match, TRBD1 (5 bases). The V gene lost 0 bases and the J gene lost 1 base, with 12 bases spanning the gap. CDR3 length equals 16 residues. Germline-derived CDR1 and CDR2 are MNHEY and SVGAGI. CDR3 in amino acids: CASSYSGRARNTEAFF. CDR3 sequence (DNA): TGTGCCAGCAGTTACTCCGGCAGGGCGCGGAACACTGAAGCTTTCTTT.

The gene calls are TRBV5-1 and TRBJ1-1, with D perhaps TRBD1 (6 bases). Trimming took off 1 base at V and 5 bases at J, with 15 bases between the two ends. The V gene's germline CDR1 is SGHRS and CDR2 YFSETQ. The CDR3 extends over 15 amino acids. The CDR3 spells CASSLTRGAVTEAFF. The CDR3, as DNA: TGCGCCAGCAGCTTGACCCGGGGGGCGGTAACTGAAGCTTTCTTT.

V gene TRBV19 combines with J gene TRBJ1-6; 10 bases are shared with TRBD1. CDR1 is LNHDA and CDR2 is SQIVND in the germline V gene (reference sequence). The CDR3 sequence is 15 residues long. V dropped 7 bases and J dropped 9; count of bases not matched to a gene: 9. The CDR3 protein is CASTEDRGLGSPLHF. The CDR3 DNA reads TGTGCCAGTACCGAAGACAGGGGGCTGGGTTCACCCCTCCACTTT.

The V call is TRBV7-7, the J call TRBJ2-5, with 9 bases fitting TRBD1. The CDR3 sequence is 18 residues long. Trimming at V came to 4 bases and at J to 4 bases, leaving 16 bases not matched to a gene. Germline-derived CDR1 and CDR2 are SSHAT and FNYEAQ (reference sequence). The CDR3, as DNA: TGTGCCAGCAGCTCGGTTGCCGGAGGACAGGGGTTCTTAGAGACCCAGTACTTC. It specifies CASSSVAGGQGFLETQYF.

V usage is TRBV12-3 or TRBV12-4 and J usage is TRBJ1-1; D uncertain. V was trimmed by 3 bases and J by 6 bases, leaving 11 bases between them. The CDR3 has 13 amino acids. The DNA for the CDR3 is TGTGCCAGCAGTTTCCCCGGGGATTCTGAAGCTTTCTTT. It translates to CASSFPGDSEAFF.

This rearrangement joins TRBV10-1 to TRBJ1-1; D is undetermined. Germline V lookup: CDR1 WNHNN, CDR2 SYGVQD (reference sequence). The CDR3 runs to 13 residues. Trimming took off 3 bases at V and 0 bases at J, with 5 bases between the two ends. The CDR3 region is CASSDRLNTEAFF. CDR3 bases: TGCGCCAGCAGTGACAGGCTGAACACTGAAGCTTTCTTT.

For the CDR3, the DNA is TGTGCCATCAGTGGTATAATCCTCGAGGGCGCCTCGAGGGGCTACACCTTC. It encodes CAISGIILEGASRGYTF. This rearrangement joins TRBV10-3 to TRBJ1-2; no clear D gene. V shed 4 bases and J shed 8 bases, with 26 bases lying between them. Germline V gene sequence: CDR1 ENHRY, CDR2 SYGVKD. This CDR3 has 17 residues.

The chain is built from TRBV28 and TRBJ2-7; TRBD1 agrees at 9 bases. CDR1 is MDHEN and CDR2 is SYDVKM in the germline V gene. V lost 6 bases to trimming and J lost 7 bases; unmatched junction nucleotides: 7. This CDR3 region has 13 residues. Written as DNA, the CDR3 is TGTGCCAGCAGAAAACAGGGGGCGGGAGAGCAGTACTTC. It yields the protein CASRKQGAGEQYF.

The gene calls are TRBV11-2 and TRBJ1-1; D call uncertain. Trimming removed 8 bases at V and 0 bases at J, with 10 bases between. The CDR3 totals 13 residues. Germline V gives CDR1 SGHAT, CDR2 FQNNGV. CDR3 nucleotide sequence: TGTGCCAGCTCCACTAGTGTGAACACTGAAGCTTTCTTT. Protein: CASSTSVNTEAFF.

The J gene is TRBJ2-5, the V gene TRBV10-1; perhaps TRBD2 as D (6 bases). The V gene's germline CDR1 is WNHNN and CDR2 SYGVQD (reference sequence). This CDR3 is built from 13 residues. V was pared by 4 bases and J by 5 bases, with 11 bases between. The CDR3 sequence is CASSAGLLETQYF. As DNA, the CDR3 is TGCGCCAGCAGTGCGGGACTCTTGGAGACCCAGTACTTC.

This rearrangement joins TRBV6-6 to TRBJ1-3; D unclear. V was trimmed by 10 bases and J by 0 bases, leaving 10 bases between them. The CDR3 contains 13 residues. Germline assignment: CDR1 MNHNY and CDR2 SVGAGI (reference sequence). CDR3 nucleotides: TGTGCCACACAAACCAGCTCTGGAAACACCATATATTTT. Protein product: CATQTSSGNTIYF.